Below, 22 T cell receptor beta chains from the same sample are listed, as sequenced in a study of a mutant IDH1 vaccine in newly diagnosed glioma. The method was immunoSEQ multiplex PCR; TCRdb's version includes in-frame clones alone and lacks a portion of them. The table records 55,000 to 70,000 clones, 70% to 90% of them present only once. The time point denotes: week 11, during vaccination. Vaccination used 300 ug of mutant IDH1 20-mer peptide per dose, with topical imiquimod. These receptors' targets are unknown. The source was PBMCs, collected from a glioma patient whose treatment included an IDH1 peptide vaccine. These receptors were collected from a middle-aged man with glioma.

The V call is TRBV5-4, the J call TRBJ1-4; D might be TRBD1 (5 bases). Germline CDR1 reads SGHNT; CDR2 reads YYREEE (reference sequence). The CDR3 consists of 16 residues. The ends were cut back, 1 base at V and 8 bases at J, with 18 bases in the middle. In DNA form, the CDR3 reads TGTGCCAGCAGCTTGCGCACTGGTGGGGGTGGAGAAAAACTGTTTTTT. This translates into CASSLRTGGGGEKLFF.

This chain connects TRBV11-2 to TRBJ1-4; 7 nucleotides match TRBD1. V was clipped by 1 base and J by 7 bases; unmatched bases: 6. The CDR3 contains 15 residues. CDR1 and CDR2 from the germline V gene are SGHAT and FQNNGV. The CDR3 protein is CASSLVGQGGEKLFF. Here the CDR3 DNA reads TGTGCCAGCAGCTTAGTCGGGCAGGGGGGTGAAAAACTGTTTTTT.

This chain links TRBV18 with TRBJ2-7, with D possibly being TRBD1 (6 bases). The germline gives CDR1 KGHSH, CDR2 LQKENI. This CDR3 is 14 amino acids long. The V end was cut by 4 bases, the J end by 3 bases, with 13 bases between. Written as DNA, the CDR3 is TGTGCCAGCTCACTTAGACAGGAGGACTACGAGCAGTACTTC. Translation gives CASSLRQEDYEQYF.

Written as DNA, the CDR3 is TGTGCCAGCAGTCGAGGGACAGGGGGCTCTTCACCCCTCCACTTT. This gives the protein CASSRGTGGSSPLHF. The chain uses TRBV2 and TRBJ1-6, with 12 bases lining up with TRBD1. The junction had 5 bases not matched to a gene; V was cut back by 5 bases and J by 9 bases. The CDR3 is 15 residues long. Germline V gene data show CDR1 as SNHLY and CDR2 as FYNNEI.

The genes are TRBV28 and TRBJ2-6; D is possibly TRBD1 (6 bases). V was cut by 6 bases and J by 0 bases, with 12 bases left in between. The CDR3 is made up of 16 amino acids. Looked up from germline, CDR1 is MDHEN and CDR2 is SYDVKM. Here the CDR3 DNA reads TGTGCCAGCAGCCGAGACAGGATCTCTGGGGCCAACGTCCTGACTTTC. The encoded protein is CASSRDRISGANVLTF.

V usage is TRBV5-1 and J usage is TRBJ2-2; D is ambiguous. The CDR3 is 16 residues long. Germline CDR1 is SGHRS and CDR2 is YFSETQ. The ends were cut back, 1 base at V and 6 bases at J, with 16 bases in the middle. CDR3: CASSLLSARTPGELFF. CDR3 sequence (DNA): TGCGCCAGCAGCTTGTTGTCGGCCCGAACACCCGGGGAGCTGTTTTTT. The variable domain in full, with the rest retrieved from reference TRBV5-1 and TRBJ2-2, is KAGVTQTPRYLIKTRGQQVTLSCSPISGHRSVSWYQQTPGQGLQFLFEYFSETQRNKGNFPGRFSGRQFSNSRSEMNVSTLELGDSALYLCASSLLSARTPGELFFGEGSRLTVL.

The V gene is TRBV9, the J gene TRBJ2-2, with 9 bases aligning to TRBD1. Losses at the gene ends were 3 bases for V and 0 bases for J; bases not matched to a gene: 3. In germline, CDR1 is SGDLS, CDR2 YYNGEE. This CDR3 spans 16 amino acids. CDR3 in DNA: TGTGCCAGCAGCGCAAGGACAGGGGCGAACACCGGGGAGCTGTTTTTT. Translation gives CASSARTGANTGELFF.

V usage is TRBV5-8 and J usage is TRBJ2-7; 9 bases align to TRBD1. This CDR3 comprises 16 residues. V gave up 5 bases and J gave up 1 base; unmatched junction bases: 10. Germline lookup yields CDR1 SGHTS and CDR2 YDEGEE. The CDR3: CASRGGQGPISYEQYF. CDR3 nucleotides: TGTGCCAGCAGGGGGGGACAGGGACCGATTTCCTACGAGCAGTACTTC.

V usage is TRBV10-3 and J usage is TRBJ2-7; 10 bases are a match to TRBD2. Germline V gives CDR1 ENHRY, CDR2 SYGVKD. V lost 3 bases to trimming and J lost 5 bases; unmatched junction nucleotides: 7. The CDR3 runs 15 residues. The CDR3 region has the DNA TGTGCCATCAGTGATTTAGCGGGAGGTGAACACGAGCAGTACTTC. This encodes CAISDLAGGEHEQYF.

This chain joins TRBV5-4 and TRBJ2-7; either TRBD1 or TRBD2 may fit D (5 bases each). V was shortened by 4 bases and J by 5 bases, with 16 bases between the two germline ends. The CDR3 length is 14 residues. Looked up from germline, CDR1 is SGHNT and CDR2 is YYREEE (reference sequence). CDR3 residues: CASSLRDARNEQYF. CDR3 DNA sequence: TGTGCCAGCAGCCTCCGGGACGCACGGAACGAGCAGTACTTC.

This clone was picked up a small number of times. Written as DNA, the CDR3 is TGTGCCAGCAGCTTAGTAGACCCGGCTTGGGGCACAGATACGCAGTATTTT. This codes for CASSLVDPAWGTDTQYF. This chain uses TRBV7-8 with TRBJ2-3; D remains ambiguous. The germline V gene encodes CDR1 SGHVS and CDR2 FQNEAQ. CDR3 length: 17 residues. V lost 1 base to trimming and J lost 1 base, with 15 bases between them.

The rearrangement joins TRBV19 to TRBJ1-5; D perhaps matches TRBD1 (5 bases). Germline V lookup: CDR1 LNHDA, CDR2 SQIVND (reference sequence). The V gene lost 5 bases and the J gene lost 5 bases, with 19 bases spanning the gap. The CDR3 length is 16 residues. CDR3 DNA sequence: TGTGCCAGTAGTGCCCCGTTCGGGGGAGGGGATCAGCCCCAGCATTTT. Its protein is CASSAPFGGGDQPQHF.

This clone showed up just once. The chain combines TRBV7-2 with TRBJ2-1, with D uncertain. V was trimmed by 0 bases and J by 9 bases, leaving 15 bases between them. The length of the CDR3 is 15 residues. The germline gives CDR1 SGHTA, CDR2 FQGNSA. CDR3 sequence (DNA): TGTGCCAGCAGCTTAGCCCCCGACTTTTGGATTGAGCAGTTCTTC. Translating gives CASSLAPDFWIEQFF.

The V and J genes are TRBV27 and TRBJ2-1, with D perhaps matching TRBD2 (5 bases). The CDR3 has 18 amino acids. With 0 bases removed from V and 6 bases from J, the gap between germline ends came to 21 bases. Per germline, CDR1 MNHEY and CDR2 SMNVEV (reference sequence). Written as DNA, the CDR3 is TGTGCCAGCAGTTTATCACCTCACGGGGTAACGAACCTCAATGAGCAGTTCTTC. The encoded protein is CASSLSPHGVTNLNEQFF.

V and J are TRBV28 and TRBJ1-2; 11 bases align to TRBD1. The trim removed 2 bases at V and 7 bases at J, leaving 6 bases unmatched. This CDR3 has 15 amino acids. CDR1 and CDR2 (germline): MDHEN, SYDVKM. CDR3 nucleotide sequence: TGTGCCAGCAGTTTAAGGGGACAGGGGGTTGGTGGCTACACCTTC. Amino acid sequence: CASSLRGQGVGGYTF.

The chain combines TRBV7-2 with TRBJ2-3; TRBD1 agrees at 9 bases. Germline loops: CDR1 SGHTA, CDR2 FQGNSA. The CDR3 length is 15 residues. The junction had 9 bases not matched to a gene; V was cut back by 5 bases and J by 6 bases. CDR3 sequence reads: CASSPTRTGVDTQYF. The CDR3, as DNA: TGTGCCAGCAGCCCCACCCGGACAGGGGTGGATACGCAGTATTTT.

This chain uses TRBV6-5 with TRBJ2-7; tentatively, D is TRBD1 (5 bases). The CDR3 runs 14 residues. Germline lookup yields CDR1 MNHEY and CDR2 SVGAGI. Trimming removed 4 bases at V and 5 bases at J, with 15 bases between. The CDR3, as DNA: TGTGCCAGCAGTTCCAGGGTTGTAAGAAACGAGCAGTACGTC. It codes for CASSSRVVRNEQYV.

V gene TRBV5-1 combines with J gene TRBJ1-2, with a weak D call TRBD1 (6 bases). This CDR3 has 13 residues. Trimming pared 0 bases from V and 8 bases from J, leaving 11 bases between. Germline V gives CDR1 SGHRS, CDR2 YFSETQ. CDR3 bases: TGCGCCAGCAGCTTGGCCGGGACAAGCGGCTACACCTTC. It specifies CASSLAGTSGYTF.

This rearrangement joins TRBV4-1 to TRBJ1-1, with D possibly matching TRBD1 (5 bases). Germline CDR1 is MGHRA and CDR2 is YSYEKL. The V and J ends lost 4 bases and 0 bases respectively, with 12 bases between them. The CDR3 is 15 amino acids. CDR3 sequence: CASSRPDRMNTEAFF. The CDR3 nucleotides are TGCGCCAGCAGCCGACCCGACAGAATGAACACTGAAGCTTTCTTT.

The CDR3 reads CASTTYRLAGISSGANVLTF. The CDR3 bases are TGTGCCAGCACCACTTATCGGTTAGCGGGAATCAGCTCTGGGGCCAACGTCCTGACTTTC. This rearrangement joins TRBV27 to TRBJ2-6; 8 bases align to TRBD2. CDR1 is MNHEY, CDR2 SMNVEV, per germline (reference sequence). The ends lost 7 bases at V and 0 bases at J; junction bases unmatched: 17. This CDR3 region has 20 residues.

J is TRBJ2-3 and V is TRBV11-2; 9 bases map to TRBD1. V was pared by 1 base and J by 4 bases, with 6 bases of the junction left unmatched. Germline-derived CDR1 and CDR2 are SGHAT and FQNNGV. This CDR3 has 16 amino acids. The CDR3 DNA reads TGTGCCAGCAGCTTAGGATTGAGACAGGGGGCAGATACGCAGTATTTT. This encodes CASSLGLRQGADTQYF. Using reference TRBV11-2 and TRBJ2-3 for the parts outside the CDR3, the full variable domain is EAGVAQSPRYKIIEKRQSVAFWCNPISGHATLYWYQQILGQGPKLLIQFQNNGVVDDSQLPKDRFSAERLKGVDSTLKIQPAKLEDSAVYLCASSLGLRQGADTQYFGPGTRLTVL.

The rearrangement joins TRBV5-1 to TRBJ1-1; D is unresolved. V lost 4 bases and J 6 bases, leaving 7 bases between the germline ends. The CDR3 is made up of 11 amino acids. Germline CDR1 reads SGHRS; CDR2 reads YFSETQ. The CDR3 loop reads CASSDGPEAFF. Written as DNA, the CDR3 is TGCGCCAGCAGCGACGGACCTGAAGCTTTCTTT. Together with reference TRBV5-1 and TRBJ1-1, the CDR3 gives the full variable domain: KAGVTQTPRYLIKTRGQQVTLSCSPISGHRSVSWYQQTPGQGLQFLFEYFSETQRNKGNFPGRFSGRQFSNSRSEMNVSTLELGDSALYLCASSDGPEAFFGQGTRLTVV.